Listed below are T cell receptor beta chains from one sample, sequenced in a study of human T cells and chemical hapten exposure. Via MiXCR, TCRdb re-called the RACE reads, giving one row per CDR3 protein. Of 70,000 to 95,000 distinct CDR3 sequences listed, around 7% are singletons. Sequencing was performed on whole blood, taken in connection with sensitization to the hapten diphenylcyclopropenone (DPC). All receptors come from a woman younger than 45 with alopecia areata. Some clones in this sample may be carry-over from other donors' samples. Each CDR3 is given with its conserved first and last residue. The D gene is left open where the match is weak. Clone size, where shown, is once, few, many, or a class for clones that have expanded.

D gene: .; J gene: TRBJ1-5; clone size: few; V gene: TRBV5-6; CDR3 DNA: TGTGCCAGCAGCTTCGGACAATATAGCAATCAGCCCCAGCATTTT; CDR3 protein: CASSFGQYSNQPQHF
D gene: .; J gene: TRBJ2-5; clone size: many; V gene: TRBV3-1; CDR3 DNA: TGTGCCAGCAGCCAAGATAGCAAGCTCCCCAACCAAGAGACCCAGTACTTC; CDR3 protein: CASSQDSKLPNQETQYF
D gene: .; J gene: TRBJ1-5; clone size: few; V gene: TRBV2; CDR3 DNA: TGTGCCAGCAGTGCGGCGGGGTTATTCGATCAGCCCCAGCATTTT; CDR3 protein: CASSAAGLFDQPQHF
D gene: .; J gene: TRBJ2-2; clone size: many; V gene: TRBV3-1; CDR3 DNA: TGTGCCAGCAGCCAACAACTGGGTACCACCGGGGAGCTGTTTTTT; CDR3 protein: CASSQQLGTTGELFF
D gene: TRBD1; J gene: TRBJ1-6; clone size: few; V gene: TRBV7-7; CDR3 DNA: TGTGCCAGCAGATCCGGGACAGGGGGCTTGGGCCCTCCTTCTACCCTCCACTTT; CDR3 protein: CASRSGTGGLGPPSTLHF
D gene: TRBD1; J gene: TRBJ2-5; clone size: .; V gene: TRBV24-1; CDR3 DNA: TGTGCCACCAGTGATCGCGCCCGAGAGGACAGGAAGACCCAGTACTTC; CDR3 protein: CATSDRAREDRKTQYF
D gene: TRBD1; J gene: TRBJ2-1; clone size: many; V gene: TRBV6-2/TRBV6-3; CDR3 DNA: TGTGCCAGCACCACCGGGACAGTAAACAATGAGCAGTTCTTC; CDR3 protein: CASTTGTVNNEQFF
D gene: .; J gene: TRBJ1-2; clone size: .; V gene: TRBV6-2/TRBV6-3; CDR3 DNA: TGTGCCACCAGTAGGGGCCACGTCTATGGCTACACCTTC; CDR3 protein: CATSRGHVYGYTF
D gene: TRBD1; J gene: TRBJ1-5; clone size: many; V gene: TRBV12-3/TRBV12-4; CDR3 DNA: TGTGCCAGCACCCAGGGGGGGAATCAGCCCCAGCATTTT; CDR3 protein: CASTQGGNQPQHF
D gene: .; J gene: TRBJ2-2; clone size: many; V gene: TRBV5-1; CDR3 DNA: TGCGCCAGCAGCTTGGCCTCCACAGCGAACACCGGGGAGCTGTTTTTT; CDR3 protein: CASSLASTANTGELFF
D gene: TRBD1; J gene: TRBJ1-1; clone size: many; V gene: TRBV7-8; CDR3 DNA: TGTGCCAGCAGCTTACTTTCCGGGACAGGGTGGTTCACTGAAGCTTTCTTT; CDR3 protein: CASSLLSGTGWFTEAFF
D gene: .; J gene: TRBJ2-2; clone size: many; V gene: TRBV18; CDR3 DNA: TGTGCCAGCTCACAGGTTGGAGGGTCGAACACCGGGGAGCTGTTTTTT; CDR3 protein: CASSQVGGSNTGELFF
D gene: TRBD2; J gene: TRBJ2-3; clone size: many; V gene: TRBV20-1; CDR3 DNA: TGCAGTGCTAGACCAAGGAGGACTAGCGGAGGGGATACGCAGTATTTT; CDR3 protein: CSARPRRTSGGDTQYF
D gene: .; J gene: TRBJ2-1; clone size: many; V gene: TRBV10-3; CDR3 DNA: TGTGCCACCCTTGACAGTTACAATGAGCAGTTCTTC; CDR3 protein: CATLDSYNEQFF
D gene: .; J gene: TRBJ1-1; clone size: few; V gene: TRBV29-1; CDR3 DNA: TGCAGCCTTACGGGGGGCGGACCGAACACTGAAGCTTTCTTT; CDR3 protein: CSLTGGGPNTEAFF
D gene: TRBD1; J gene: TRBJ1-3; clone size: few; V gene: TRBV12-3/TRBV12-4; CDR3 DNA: TGTGCCAGCAGTTTCCTAACAGGGGGATCTGGAAACACCATATATTTT; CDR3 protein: CASSFLTGGSGNTIYF
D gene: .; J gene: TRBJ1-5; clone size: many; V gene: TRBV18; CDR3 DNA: TGTGCCAGCTCACCTGAACAGGGTCGGAATCAGCCCCAGCATTTT; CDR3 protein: CASSPEQGRNQPQHF
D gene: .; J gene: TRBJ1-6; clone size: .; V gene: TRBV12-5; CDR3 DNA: TGTGCTAGTGGTTTGGTATCTTCCAGGGGCACAATTAGCTCCTATAATTCACCCCTCCACTTT; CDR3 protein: CASGLVSSRGTISSYNSPLHF
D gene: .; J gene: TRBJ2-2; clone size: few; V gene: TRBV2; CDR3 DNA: TGTGCCAGCGGTCCGGGGCTTAACACCGGGGAGCTGTTTTTT; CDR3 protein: CASGPGLNTGELFF
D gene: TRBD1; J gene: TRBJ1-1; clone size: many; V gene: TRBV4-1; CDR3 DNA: TGCGCCAGCAGCCAGAAATCAGGGGGCCTGAACACTGAAGCTTTCTTT; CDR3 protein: CASSQKSGGLNTEAFF
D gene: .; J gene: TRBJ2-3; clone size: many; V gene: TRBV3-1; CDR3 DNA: TGTGCCAGCAGCCAAGAAGGCGGCGGGGGCCCAGATACGCAGTATTTT; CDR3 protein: CASSQEGGGGPDTQYF
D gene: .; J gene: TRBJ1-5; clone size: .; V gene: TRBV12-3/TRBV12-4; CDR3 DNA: TGTGCCAGCAGTTCCGACCGTCATCAGCCCCAGCATTTT; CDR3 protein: CASSSDRHQPQHF
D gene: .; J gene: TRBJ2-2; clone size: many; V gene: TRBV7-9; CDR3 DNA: TGTGCCAGCAGCTCAGACACCGGGGAGCTGTTTTTT; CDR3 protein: CASSSDTGELFF
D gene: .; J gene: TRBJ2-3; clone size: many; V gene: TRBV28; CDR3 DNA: TGTGCCAGCAGTTTAGGCGGGACCACAGATACGCAGTATTTT; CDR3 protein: CASSLGGTTDTQYF
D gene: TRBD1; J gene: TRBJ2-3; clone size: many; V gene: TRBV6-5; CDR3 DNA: TGTGCCAGCAGTTACTCCGCCAGGGGGAGTTTTCGCACAGATACGCAGTATTTT; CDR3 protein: CASSYSARGSFRTDTQYF
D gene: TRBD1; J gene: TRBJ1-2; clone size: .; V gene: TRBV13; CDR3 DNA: TGTGCCAGCAGCTTAGCCGGGACAGCCTCTATTACCTATGGCTACACCTTC; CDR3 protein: CASSLAGTASITYGYTF
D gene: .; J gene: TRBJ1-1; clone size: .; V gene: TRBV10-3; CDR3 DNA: TGTGCCATCAGGGCGGGACAAGGATTGAACACTGAAGCTTTCTTT; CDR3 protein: CAIRAGQGLNTEAFF
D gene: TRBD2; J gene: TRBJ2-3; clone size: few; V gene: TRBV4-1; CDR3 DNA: TGCGCCAGCAGCCAAGATTGGGGACTAGCGTCCGATACGCAGTATTTT; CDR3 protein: CASSQDWGLASDTQYF
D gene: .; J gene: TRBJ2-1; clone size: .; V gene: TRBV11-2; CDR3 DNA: TGTGCCAGCAGCTTAGGTCAGACGGGGCTCGTCGTCAATGAGCAGTTCTTC; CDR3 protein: CASSLGQTGLVVNEQFF
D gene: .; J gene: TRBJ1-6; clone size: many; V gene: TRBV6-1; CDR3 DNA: TGTGCCAGCAGTGAGAGACCAAACTATAATTCACCCCTCCACTTT; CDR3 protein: CASSERPNYNSPLHF
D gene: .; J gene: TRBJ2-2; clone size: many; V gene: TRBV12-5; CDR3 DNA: TGTGCTAGTGGTTTGTTCTCTTTCGGGGGGGAGCTGTTTTTT; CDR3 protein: CASGLFSFGGELFF
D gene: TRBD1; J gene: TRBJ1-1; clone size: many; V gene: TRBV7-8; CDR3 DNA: TGTGCCAGCAGCTCAGGGGGGGACAGGGTAGGTCTTGCTGAAGCTTTCTTT; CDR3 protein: CASSSGGDRVGLAEAFF
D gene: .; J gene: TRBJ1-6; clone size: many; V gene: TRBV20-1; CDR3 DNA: TGCAGTGCTAAGACAGGCGCTAATTCACCCCTCCACTTT; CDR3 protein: CSAKTGANSPLHF
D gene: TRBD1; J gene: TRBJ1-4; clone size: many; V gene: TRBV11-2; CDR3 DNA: TGTGCCAGCAGCGAGGACAGGGCCAATGAAAAACTGTTTTTT; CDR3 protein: CASSEDRANEKLFF
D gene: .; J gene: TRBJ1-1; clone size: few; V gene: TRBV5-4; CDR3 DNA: TGTGCCAGCAGTTTCACCCGACAGAACACTGAAGCTTTCTTT; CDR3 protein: CASSFTRQNTEAFF
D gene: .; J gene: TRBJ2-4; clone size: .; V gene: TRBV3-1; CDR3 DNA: TGTGCCAGCAGCCAAGATGCCCCGCGGGACATTCAGTACTTC; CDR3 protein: CASSQDAPRDIQYF
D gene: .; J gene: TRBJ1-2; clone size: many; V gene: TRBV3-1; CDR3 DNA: TGTGCCAGCAGCCCACGACAGTTCCGGTATGGCTACACCTTC; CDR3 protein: CASSPRQFRYGYTF
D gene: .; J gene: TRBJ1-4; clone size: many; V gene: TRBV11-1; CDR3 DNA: TGTGCCAGCAGCTCTCACACTGCAACTAATGAAAAACTGTTTTTT; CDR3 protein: CASSSHTATNEKLFF
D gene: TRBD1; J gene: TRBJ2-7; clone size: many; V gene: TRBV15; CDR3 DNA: TGTGCCACCAGCAGAGGACAGGGAACCCTGTACGAGCAGTACTTC; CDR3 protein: CATSRGQGTLYEQYF
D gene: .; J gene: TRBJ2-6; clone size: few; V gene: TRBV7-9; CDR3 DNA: TGTGCCAGCAGCTACCACGGCGGGGCCAACGTCCTGACTTTC; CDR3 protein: CASSYHGGANVLTF
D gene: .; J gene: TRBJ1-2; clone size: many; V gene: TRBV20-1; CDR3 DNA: TGCAGTGCCAGACTTCCGGGACGGAACTATGGCTACACCTTC; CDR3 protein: CSARLPGRNYGYTF
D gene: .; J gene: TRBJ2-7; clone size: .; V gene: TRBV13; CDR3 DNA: TGTGCCAGCAGCCGGGGTTGGGGGGAGCAGTACTTC; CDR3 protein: CASSRGWGEQYF
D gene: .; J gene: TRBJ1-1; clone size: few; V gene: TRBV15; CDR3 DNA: TGTGCCACCAGCACTCAGCGGGACACTGAAGCTTTCTTT; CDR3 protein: CATSTQRDTEAFF
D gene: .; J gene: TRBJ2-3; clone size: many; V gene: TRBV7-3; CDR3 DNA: TGTGCCAGCAGCCTTCCCCCGGGACTCAACATAGATACGCAGTATTTT; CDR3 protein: CASSLPPGLNIDTQYF
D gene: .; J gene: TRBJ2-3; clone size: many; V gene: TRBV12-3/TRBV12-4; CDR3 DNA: TGTGCCAGCACTCTCGGGGGGCGGGGGATCACAGATACGCAGTATTTT; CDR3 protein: CASTLGGRGITDTQYF
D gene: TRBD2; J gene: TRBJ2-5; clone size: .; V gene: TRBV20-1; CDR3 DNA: TGCAGTGCTAGAGATCGCCTAGCGGGGGGGGTGGAGACCCAGTACTTC; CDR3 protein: CSARDRLAGGVETQYF
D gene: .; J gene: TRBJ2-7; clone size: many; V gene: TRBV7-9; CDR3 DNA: TGTGCCAGCAGCTCGGGCGGGGTACAGTACTTC; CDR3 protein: CASSSGGVQYF
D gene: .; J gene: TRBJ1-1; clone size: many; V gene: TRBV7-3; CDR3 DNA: TGTGCCAGCAGCGCAATACCCGACAGCTACACTGAAGCTTTCTTT; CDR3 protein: CASSAIPDSYTEAFF
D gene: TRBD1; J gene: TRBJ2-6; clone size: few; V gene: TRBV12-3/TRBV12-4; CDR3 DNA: TGTGCCAGCAGTTTTCTTTTGGGCAGGGGGCGCTCGGGTGGGGCCAACGTCCTGACTTTC; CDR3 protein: CASSFLLGRGRSGGANVLTF
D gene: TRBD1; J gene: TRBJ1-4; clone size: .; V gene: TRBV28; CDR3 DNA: TGTGCCAGCAGTTCGTACGACAGCCAGGGGGGTGAAAAACTGTTTTTT; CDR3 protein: CASSSYDSQGGEKLFF
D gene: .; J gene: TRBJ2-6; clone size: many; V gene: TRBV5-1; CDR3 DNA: TGCGCCAGCAGCTACGAAACAGGGACTGGGGCCAACGTCCTGACTTTC; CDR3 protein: CASSYETGTGANVLTF
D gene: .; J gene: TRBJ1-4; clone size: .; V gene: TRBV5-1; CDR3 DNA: TGCGCCAGCAGTCAAGACGGGACGACTAATGAAAAACTGTTTTTT; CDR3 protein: CASSQDGTTNEKLFF
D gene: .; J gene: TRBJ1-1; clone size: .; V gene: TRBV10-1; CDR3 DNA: TGCGCCAGCATCCGACCACGGGGGGACACTGAAGCTTTCTTT; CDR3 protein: CASIRPRGDTEAFF